A single TCR beta chain is shown here with its context. Its antigen is unidentified. This entry comes from a study of cytomegalovirus exposure and HLA in healthy donors. Findings and limits, study-wide: When a later analysis was performed, an Asian-associated ancestry cluster reportedly had fewer N-insertions than the approximately 700-donor mean. Researchers reported that three CMV-associated chains were confirmed in vitro as CMV antigen-specific. Reported performance of the classifier showed diagnosis of cytomegalovirus status with high specificity and sensitivity. Association of a missense DCLRE1C variant with TCR beta V- and J-gene trimming was reported in a later analysis.

The PCR ran on 60 Vbeta and 13 Jbeta primers. Clones were read by immunoSEQ multiplex PCR, and TCRdb kept only the in-frame ones, dropping some. Its clone listing holds 70,000 or so clones. Germline V gene sequence: CDR1 SEHNR, CDR2 FQNEAQ (reference sequence). Germline trimming cut 5 bases from V and 7 bases from J; bases unmatched to any gene: 5. This CDR3 has 14 residues. Specimen: PBMCs. The chain has TRBV7-9 and TRBJ1-6, with TRBD1 identical over 7 bases. The clonotype originates from a man aged 35-49 years in good health and CMV-seronegative. The CDR3 loop reads CASSLDRDNSPLHF. CDR3 nucleotides: TGTGCCAGCAGCCTCGACAGGGACAATTCACCCCTCCACTTT. Full variable domain (outside the CDR3, taken from reference TRBV7-9 and TRBJ1-6): DTGVSQNPRHKITKRGQNVTFRCDPISEHNRLYWYRQTLGQGPEFLTYFQNEAQLEKSRLLSDRFSAERPKGSFSTLEIQRTEQGDSAMYLCASSLDRDNSPLHFGNGTRLTVT.